This TCR beta chain was identified during a study of blood T cell repertoires in COVID-19. Study in general: T cells, B-cell-depleted T cells, or PBMCs supplied cDNA or gDNA.

Categorization into cohorts depended on clinical history that participants reported. This CDR3 contains 16 residues. CDR1 is SGHDT and CDR2 is YYEEEE in the germline V gene. Trimming removed 3 bases from V and 4 bases from J; junction bases left unmatched: 11. Per the original methods: Amplification from reference gene primers served as the basis for estimated nucleated cell counts. Some clones are missing from TCRdb's copy, which holds only in-frame ones; the method was immunoSEQ multiplex PCR. The DNA gave D and trimming, while V, J and clone size come from that table. This sample carries 290,000 or so clones, nearly 90% of them seen once, and the ten largest clones take roughly 4.3%.

Sequencing was done on a sample of PBMCs or T cells enriched from blood (not recorded which). The chain couples TRBV5-6 to TRBJ2-3, with 7 positions matching TRBD2. The origin of this receptor is a woman between 18 and 29 years old with acute COVID-19. CDR3 amino acids: CASSSPGSGEPDTQYF. The CDR3 DNA reads TGTGCCAGCAGCTCCCCCGGGAGCGGGGAACCAGATACGCAGTATTTT.